The 13 T cell receptor beta chains presented below share a single source sample, sequenced in a study of long-term antiretroviral therapy in people with HIV. At survey level, the immunoSEQ assay was run in its v3.0 version. Clones were read by immunoSEQ multiplex PCR, and TCRdb kept only the in-frame ones, dropping some. In the table there are several thousand clones, roughly 80% of which are singletons. Material: unsorted PBMCs, obtained 2.5 to 2.7 years before starting antiretroviral therapy. The receptors were gathered from a man aged 40-50 years with HIV.

The genes are TRBV5-1 and TRBJ2-3; the D call may be TRBD1 or TRBD2 (6 bases each). CDR3 length: 14 residues. The germline CDR1 and CDR2 sequences are SGHRS and YFSETQ. Trimming stripped 1 base from V and 4 bases from J, with 10 bases between. In DNA form, the CDR3 reads TGCGCCAGCAGCTTGTTGGGGGGCGCAGATACGCAGTATTTT. Its protein product is CASSLLGGADTQYF.

This chain joins TRBV12-5 and TRBJ1-1; TRBD1 agrees at 9 bases. The V segment lost 1 base and the J segment 6 bases; nucleotides outside the gene matches: 6. The CDR3 is made up of 15 amino acids. Germline values: CDR1 LGHNT, CDR2 FRNRAP. The CDR3 loop is CASGLGQGQGPEAFF. CDR3 coding DNA: TGTGCTAGTGGTTTGGGACAGGGACAGGGTCCTGAAGCTTTCTTT.

The chain couples TRBV4-3 to TRBJ2-7; 8 bases are a match to TRBD1. From germline, CDR1 is LGHNA and CDR2 YSLEER. The V and J ends lost 1 base and 2 bases, in that order; junction bases with no gene match: 1. The CDR3 is 14 amino acids. The CDR3 protein is CASSQGQGTYEQYF. CDR3 DNA sequence: TGCGCCAGCAGCCAAGGACAGGGGACCTACGAGCAGTACTTC.

CDR3 nucleotides: TGCGCCAGCAGCCAAGGGCCGTCGAACACCATATATTTT. Its translation is CASSQGPSNTIYF. This chain uses TRBV4-3 with TRBJ1-3, with D hard to call. Trimming removed 1 base from V and 7 bases from J, with 8 bases in between. The CDR3 extends over 13 amino acids. The germline CDR1 and CDR2 sequences are LGHNA and YSLEER.

V gene TRBV7-9 combines with J gene TRBJ1-4; the match to TRBD1 covers 7 bases. CDR1 SEHNR and CDR2 FQNEAQ come from the germline V gene (reference sequence). Trimming took 8 bases from V and 4 from J; bases not matched to a gene: 7. The CDR3 has 14 amino acids. In nucleotides, the CDR3 is TGTGCCAGCTCCCTCCGGGACAGTAATGAAAAACTGTTTTTT. Its protein is CASSLRDSNEKLFF.

This clone is a singleton in its sample. The rearrangement joins TRBV5-1 to TRBJ2-3; possible D gene TRBD2, 5 bases. The V gene lost 0 bases and the J gene lost 0 bases, with 11 bases spanning the gap. The CDR3 is 16 amino acids. Germline lookup yields CDR1 SGHRS and CDR2 YFSETQ. The CDR3 here is CASSLDGRTSTDTQYF. CDR3 sequence (DNA): TGCGCCAGCAGCTTGGACGGACGGACTAGCACAGATACGCAGTATTTT.

The rearrangement links TRBV7-9 to TRBJ1-2; possibly TRBD1 for D (5 bases). Trimming left V 4 bases short and J 4 bases short, with 16 bases between. The V gene's germline CDR1 is SEHNR and CDR2 FQNEAQ (reference sequence). The CDR3 is 15 amino acids. CDR3 DNA sequence: TGTGCCAGCAGCTCAGTGACAGAGAGTGTCTATGGCTACACCTTC. Its translation: CASSSVTESVYGYTF.

By share, this clone ranks as medium-sized. As DNA, the CDR3 is TGTGCCAGCAGTGAAGCGAATCCGAGGAGCAATCAGCCCCAGCATTTT. Its protein product is CASSEANPRSNQPQHF. V usage is TRBV6-1 and J usage is TRBJ1-5; no definite D call. This CDR3 is built from 16 residues. Germline CDR1 reads MNHNS; CDR2 reads SASEGT. V gave up 0 bases and J gave up 1 base, with 10 bases separating them.

The chain has TRBV30 and TRBJ2-5; 10 positions match TRBD1. V trimming: 0 bases; J trimming: 4 bases; junction bases outside the gene matches: 5. The germline V gene has CDR1 GTSNPN and CDR2 SVGIG (reference sequence). This CDR3 has 15 amino acids. The CDR3 here is CAWSVGTGVRETQYF. Here the CDR3 DNA reads TGTGCCTGGAGTGTCGGGACAGGGGTACGAGAGACCCAGTACTTC.

V gene TRBV4-1 combines with J gene TRBJ2-7; TRBD1 matches at 9 bases. The CDR3 has 14 residues. The junction had 6 bases not matched to a gene; V was cut back by 6 bases and J by 3 bases. Germline V CDR1 and CDR2: MGHRA, YSYEKL. CDR3 region: CASSRLTGGYEQYF. The DNA for the CDR3 is TGCGCCAGCAGTCGATTGACAGGGGGCTACGAGCAGTACTTC.

The chain is built from TRBV28 and TRBJ1-6; 10 nucleotides line up with TRBD1. Trimming removed 4 bases from V and 10 bases from J; junction bases left unmatched: 13. There are 17 residues in the CDR3. Germline CDR1 is MDHEN and CDR2 is SYDVKM. The CDR3 nucleotides are TGTGCCAGCAGTTCTCTCCACCCCGGGACAGGGGTATCACCCCTCCACTTT. Its protein product is CASSSLHPGTGVSPLHF.

V gene TRBV20-1 combines with J gene TRBJ1-4, with D unclear. The ends were cut back, 3 bases at V and 8 bases at J, with 7 bases in the middle. Germline values: CDR1 DFQATT, CDR2 SNEGSKA (reference sequence). The CDR3 has 11 amino acids. CDR3 residues: CSARLGEKLFF. The CDR3 DNA sequence: TGCAGTGCTAGGTTAGGAGAAAAACTGTTTTTT.

This clone was counted a single time. The CDR3 protein is CSVDGRGLSTEAFF. CDR3 DNA sequence: TGCAGCGTTGACGGACGGGGTTTGAGCACTGAAGCTTTCTTT. V is TRBV29-1 and J is TRBJ1-1; no reliable D call. V dropped 3 bases and J dropped 4 bases, with 15 bases sitting between them. CDR1 SQVTM and CDR2 ANQGSEA come from the germline V gene. The CDR3 covers 14 residues.